The next 6 T cell receptor beta chains were all read from a single sample in a study of alternative splicing in chronic myeloid leukemia remission. Study-level information: Trial remission samples were taken at major or complete molecular response, at 12 or 24 months.

Libraries were built from poly-A-enriched mRNA from about 1,000 ng total RNA. Reprocessing the bulk RNA-seq reads, TCRdb reports a single entry for every CDR3 protein and omits DNA. The sample includes more than 300 distinct CDR3 sequences, 95% to 98% of them seen just once. The sequences come from PBMCs or total blood leukocytes (not recorded which), collected during remission. These receptor sequences come from an adult with chronic myeloid leukemia.

The V call is TRBV18, the J call TRBJ1-1. The CDR3 loop spans 13 amino acids. The germline gives CDR1 KGHSH, CDR2 LQKENI. The CDR3 region is CASSPGGNTEAFF.

This sequence joins TRBV7-3 and TRBJ2-5; TCRdb outputs TRBD1, but without DNA this stays unchecked. The germline V gene encodes CDR1 SGHTA and CDR2 FQGTGA. The length of the CDR3 is 16 residues. CDR3 loop: CASSLGGQGFSETQYF.

CDR3 protein: CSATGTGVSEQYF. The chain couples TRBV20-1 to TRBJ2-7; the D call from TCRdb, TRBD1, cannot be confirmed without DNA. The CDR3 sequence is 13 residues long. In germline, CDR1 is DFQATT, CDR2 SNEGSKA (reference sequence).

V gene TRBV18 combines with J gene TRBJ2-1; with no DNA, the TCRdb D assignment of TRBD2 cannot be verified. CDR3 length: 18 residues. Per germline, CDR1 KGHSH and CDR2 LQKENI. CDR3: CASSPRMKREGLYNEQFF.

V and J are TRBV7-3 and TRBJ1-1. This CDR3 comprises 14 residues. From germline, CDR1 is SGHTA and CDR2 FQGTGA. The chain's CDR3 is CASSLLGVNTEAFF.

This clonotype was counted a single time. The rearrangement joins TRBV20-1 to TRBJ2-1; TCRdb selects TRBD2, and the lack of DNA leaves this call unchecked. The CDR3 spans 14 residues. The germline V gene encodes CDR1 DFQATT and CDR2 SNEGSKA (reference sequence). CDR3 residues: CSASSTSGTDEQFF.